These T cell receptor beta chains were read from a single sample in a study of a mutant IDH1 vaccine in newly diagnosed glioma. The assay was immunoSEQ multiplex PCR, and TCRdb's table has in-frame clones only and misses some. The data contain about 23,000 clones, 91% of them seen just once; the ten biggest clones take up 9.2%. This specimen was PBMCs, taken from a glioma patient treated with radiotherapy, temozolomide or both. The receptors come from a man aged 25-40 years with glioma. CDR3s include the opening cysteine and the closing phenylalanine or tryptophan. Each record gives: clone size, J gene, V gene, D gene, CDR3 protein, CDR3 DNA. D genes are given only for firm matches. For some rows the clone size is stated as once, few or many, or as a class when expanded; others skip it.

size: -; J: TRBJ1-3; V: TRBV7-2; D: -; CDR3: CASSPVGTAGNTIYF; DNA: TGTGCCAGCAGCCCAGTCGGGACTGCTGGAAACACCATATATTTT
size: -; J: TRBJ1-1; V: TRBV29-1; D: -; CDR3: CSVVVSQENTEAFF; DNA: TGCAGCGTTGTGGTATCCCAAGAGAACACTGAAGCTTTCTTT
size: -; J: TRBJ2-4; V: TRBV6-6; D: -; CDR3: CASSLGKLAKNIQYF; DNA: TGTGCCAGCAGCCTCGGAAAACTAGCCAAAAACATTCAGTACTTC
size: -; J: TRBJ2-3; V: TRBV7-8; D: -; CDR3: CASSLDGKQYF; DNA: TGTGCCAGCAGCCTGGACGGGAAGCAGTATTTT
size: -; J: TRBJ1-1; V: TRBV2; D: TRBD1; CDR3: CASSPTGGTEAFF; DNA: TGTGCCAGCAGTCCTACAGGGGGCACTGAAGCTTTCTTT
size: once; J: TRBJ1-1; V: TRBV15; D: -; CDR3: CATSLGDTEAFF; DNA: TGTGCCACCAGTTTAGGGGACACTGAAGCTTTCTTT
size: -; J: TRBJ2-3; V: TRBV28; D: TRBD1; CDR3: CASRPLSIRGPADTQYF; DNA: TGTGCCAGCAGACCTTTATCTATCAGGGGGCCTGCAGATACGCAGTATTTT
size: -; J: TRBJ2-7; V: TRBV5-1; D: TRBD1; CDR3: CASSLVQGAYYEQYF; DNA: TGCGCCAGCAGCTTGGTTCAGGGGGCTTACTACGAGCAGTACTTC
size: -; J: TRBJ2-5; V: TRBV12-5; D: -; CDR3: CASGSQETQYF; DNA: TGTGCTAGTGGTTCCCAGGAGACCCAGTACTTC
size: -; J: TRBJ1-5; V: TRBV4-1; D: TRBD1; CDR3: CASSQAGDSYQPQHF; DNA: TGCGCCAGCAGCCAAGCGGGGGACAGTTATCAGCCCCAGCATTTT
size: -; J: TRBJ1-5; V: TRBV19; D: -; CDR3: CASSIHTQPQHF; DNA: TGTGCCAGTAGTATACATACTCAGCCCCAGCATTTT
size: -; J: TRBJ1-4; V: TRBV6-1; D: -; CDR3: CASSEIGPPRPEKLFF; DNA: TGTGCCAGCAGTGAGATTGGCCCACCTCGACCCGAAAAACTGTTTTTT
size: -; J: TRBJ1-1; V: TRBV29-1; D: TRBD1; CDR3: CSGEGTGVTEAFF; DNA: TGCAGCGGAGAAGGGACAGGGGTGACTGAAGCTTTCTTT
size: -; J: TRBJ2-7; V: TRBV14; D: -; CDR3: CASSVLTAGYEQYF; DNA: TGTGCCAGCAGCGTATTGACAGCAGGTTACGAGCAGTACTTC
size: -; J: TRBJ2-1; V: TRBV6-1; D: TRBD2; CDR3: CASSEAGTSGSSYNEQFF; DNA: TGTGCCAGCAGTGAAGCGGGGACTAGCGGGAGCTCCTACAATGAGCAGTTCTTC
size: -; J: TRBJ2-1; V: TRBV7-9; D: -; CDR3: CASSSSYSYNEQFF; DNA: TGTGCCAGCAGCTCGAGTTACTCCTACAATGAGCAGTTCTTC
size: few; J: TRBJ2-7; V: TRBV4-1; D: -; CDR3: CASSQDYGREQYF; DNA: TGCGCCAGCAGCCAAGATTACGGGCGCGAGCAGTACTTC
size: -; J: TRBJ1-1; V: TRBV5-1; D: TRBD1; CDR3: CASRTGTDNTEAFF; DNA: TGCGCCAGCAGAACCGGGACAGATAACACTGAAGCTTTCTTT
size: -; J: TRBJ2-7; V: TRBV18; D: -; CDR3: CASSPGNFEQYF; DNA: TGTGCCAGCTCACCGGGCAACTTCGAGCAGTACTTC
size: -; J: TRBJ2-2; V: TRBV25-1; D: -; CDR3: CASSAIQNTGELFF; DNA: TGTGCCAGCAGTGCCATTCAGAACACCGGGGAGCTGTTTTTT
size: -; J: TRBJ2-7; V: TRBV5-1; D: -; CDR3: CASSLVTYEQYF; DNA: TGCGCCAGCAGCTTGGTAACCTACGAGCAGTACTTC
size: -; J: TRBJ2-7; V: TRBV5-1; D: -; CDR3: CASSLWSTSSYEQYF; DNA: TGCGCCAGCAGCTTGTGGTCAACCAGCTCCTACGAGCAGTACTTC
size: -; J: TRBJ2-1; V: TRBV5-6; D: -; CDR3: CASSLGPGQREQVWEQFF; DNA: TGTGCCAGCAGCTTGGGTCCGGGACAACGGGAACAGGTGTGGGAGCAGTTCTTC
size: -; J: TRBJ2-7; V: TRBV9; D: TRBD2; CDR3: CASSVAPGLVATDEQYF; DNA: TGTGCCAGCAGCGTAGCTCCCGGACTAGTGGCGACCGACGAGCAGTACTTC
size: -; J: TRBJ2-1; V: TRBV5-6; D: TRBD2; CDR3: CASSLGLAGMRQFF; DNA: TGTGCCAGCAGCTTGGGACTAGCGGGAATGAGGCAGTTCTTC
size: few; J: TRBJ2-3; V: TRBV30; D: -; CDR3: CAAGVGDTQYF; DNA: TGTGCGGCAGGGGTTGGAGATACGCAGTATTTT
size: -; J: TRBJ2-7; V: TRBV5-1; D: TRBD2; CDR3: CASSIGTSSYEQYF; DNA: TGCGCCAGCAGCATCGGGACTAGCTCCTACGAGCAGTACTTC
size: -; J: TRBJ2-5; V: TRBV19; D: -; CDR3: CASSERETQYF; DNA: TGTGCCAGTAGTGAGAGAGAGACCCAGTACTTC
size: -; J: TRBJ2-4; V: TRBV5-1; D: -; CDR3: CASSPPLGGKNIQYF; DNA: TGCGCCAGCAGCCCACCGTTGGGGGGCAAAAACATTCAGTACTTC
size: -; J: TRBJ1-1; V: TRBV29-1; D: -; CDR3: CSVGMGMNTEAFF; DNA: TGCAGCGTTGGAATGGGTATGAACACTGAAGCTTTCTTT
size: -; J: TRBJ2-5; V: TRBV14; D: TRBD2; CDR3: CASSQETLAGETQYF; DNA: TGTGCCAGCAGCCAAGAGACACTAGCGGGAGAGACCCAGTACTTC
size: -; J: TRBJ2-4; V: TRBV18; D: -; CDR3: CASSPSEGGLAKNIQYF; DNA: TGTGCCAGCTCACCCTCAGAGGGGGGCCTAGCCAAAAACATTCAGTACTTC
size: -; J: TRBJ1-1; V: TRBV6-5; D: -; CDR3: CASSPGSTEAFF; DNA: TGTGCCAGCAGTCCCGGGAGCACTGAAGCTTTCTTT
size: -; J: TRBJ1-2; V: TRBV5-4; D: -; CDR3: CATPHREGGNYGYTF; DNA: TGTGCCACCCCCCACAGGGAAGGTGGGAACTATGGCTACACCTTC
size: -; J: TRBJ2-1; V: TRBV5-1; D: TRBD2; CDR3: CASSFGTSGYNEQFF; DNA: TGCGCCAGCAGCTTTGGTACTAGCGGATACAATGAGCAGTTCTTC
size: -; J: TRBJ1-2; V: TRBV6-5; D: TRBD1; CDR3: CASRRTGHYGYTF; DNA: TGTGCCAGCAGGCGGACAGGGCACTATGGCTACACCTTC
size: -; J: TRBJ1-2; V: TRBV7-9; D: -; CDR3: CASSLDYNYGYTF; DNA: TGTGCCAGCAGCCTTGACTATAACTATGGCTACACCTTC
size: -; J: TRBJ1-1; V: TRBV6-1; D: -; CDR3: CASSGRRDTEAFF; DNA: TGTGCCAGCAGTGGTAGAAGAGACACTGAAGCTTTCTTT
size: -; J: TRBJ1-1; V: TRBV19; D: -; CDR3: CASSRTEQNTEAFF; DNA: TGTGCCAGTAGTAGGACGGAACAAAACACTGAAGCTTTCTTT
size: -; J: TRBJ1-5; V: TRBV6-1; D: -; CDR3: CASSDWTGNQPQHF; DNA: TGTGCCAGCAGTGATTGGACAGGCAATCAGCCCCAGCATTTT
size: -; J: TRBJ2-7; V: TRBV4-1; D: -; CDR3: CASSQAGLGLEQYF; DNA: TGCGCCAGCAGCCAAGCGGGATTAGGGCTCGAGCAGTACTTC
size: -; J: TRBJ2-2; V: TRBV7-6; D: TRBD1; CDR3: CASSAGQGGTGELFF; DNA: TGTGCCAGCAGCGCGGGACAGGGGGGCACCGGGGAGCTGTTTTTT
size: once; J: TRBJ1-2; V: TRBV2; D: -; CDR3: CASLGAGLYGYTF; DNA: TGTGCCAGCCTTGGGGCCGGCCTCTATGGCTACACCTTC
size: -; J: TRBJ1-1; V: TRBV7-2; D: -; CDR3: CASSLLGVTKNTEAFF; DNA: TGTGCCAGCAGCTTGCTAGGGGTCACGAAGAACACTGAAGCTTTCTTT
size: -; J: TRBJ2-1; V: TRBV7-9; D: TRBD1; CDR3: CASSRGQGDEQFF; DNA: TGTGCCAGCAGTCGTGGACAGGGCGATGAGCAGTTCTTC
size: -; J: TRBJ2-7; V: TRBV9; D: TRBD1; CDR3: CASSARDRDHYEQYF; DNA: TGTGCCAGCAGCGCGCGGGACAGGGACCACTACGAGCAGTACTTC
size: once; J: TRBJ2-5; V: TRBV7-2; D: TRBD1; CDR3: CASSFSGQYQETQYF; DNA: TGTGCCAGCAGCTTTTCGGGACAGTACCAAGAGACCCAGTACTTC
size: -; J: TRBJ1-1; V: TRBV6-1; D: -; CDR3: CASRQATLNTEAFF; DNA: TGTGCCAGCAGACAGGCGACCCTGAACACTGAAGCTTTCTTT
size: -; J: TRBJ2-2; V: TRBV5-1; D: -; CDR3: CASSAPGQAGTGELFF; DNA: TGCGCCAGCAGCGCGCCGGGACAAGCGGGCACCGGGGAGCTGTTTTTT
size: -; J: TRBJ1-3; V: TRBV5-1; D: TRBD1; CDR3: CASSLVGTGPGNTIYF; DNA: TGCGCCAGCAGCTTGGTCGGGACAGGGCCTGGAAACACCATATATTTT
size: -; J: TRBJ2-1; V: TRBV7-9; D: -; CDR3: CASSLSLAGSYNEQFF; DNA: TGTGCCAGCAGCTTATCACTAGCCGGATCCTACAATGAGCAGTTCTTC
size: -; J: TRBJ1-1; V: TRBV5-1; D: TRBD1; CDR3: CASSRQGLGSGTEAFF; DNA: TGCGCCAGCAGTCGACAGGGATTGGGTTCGGGCACTGAAGCTTTCTTT
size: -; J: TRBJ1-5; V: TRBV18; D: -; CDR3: CASSPLNSNQPQHF; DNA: TGTGCCAGCTCACCATTGAATAGCAATCAGCCCCAGCATTTT
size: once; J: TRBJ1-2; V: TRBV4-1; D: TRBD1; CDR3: CASSPGQGGSPGYGYTF; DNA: TGCGCCAGCAGCCCCGGACAGGGTGGATCTCCTGGCTATGGCTACACCTTC